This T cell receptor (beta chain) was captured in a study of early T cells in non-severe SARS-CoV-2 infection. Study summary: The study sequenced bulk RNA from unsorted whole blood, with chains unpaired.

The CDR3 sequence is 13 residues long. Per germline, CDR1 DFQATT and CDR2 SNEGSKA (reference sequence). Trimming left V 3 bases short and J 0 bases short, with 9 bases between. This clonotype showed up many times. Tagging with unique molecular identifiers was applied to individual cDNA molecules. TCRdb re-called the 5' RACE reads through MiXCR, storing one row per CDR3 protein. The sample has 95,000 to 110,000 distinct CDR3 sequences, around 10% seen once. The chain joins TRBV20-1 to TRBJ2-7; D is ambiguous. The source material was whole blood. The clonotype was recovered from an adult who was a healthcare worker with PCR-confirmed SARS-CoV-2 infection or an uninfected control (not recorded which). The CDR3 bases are TGCAGTGCTAGTCCGGTAAGCTCCTACGAGCAGTACTTC. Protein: CSASPVSSYEQYF.